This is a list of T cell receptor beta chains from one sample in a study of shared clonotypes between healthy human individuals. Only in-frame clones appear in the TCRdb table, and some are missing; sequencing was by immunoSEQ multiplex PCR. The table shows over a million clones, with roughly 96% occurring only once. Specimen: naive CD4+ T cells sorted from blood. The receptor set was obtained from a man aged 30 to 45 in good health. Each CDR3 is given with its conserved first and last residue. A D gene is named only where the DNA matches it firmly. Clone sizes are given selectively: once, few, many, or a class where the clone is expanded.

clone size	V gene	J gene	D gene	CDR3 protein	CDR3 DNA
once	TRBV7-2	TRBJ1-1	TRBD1	CASSLAGQGNTEAFF	TGTGCCAGCAGCTTAGCGGGACAGGGGAACACTGAAGCTTTCTTT
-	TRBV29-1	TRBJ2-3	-	CSVPEWGTDTQYF	TGCAGCGTCCCGGAATGGGGCACAGATACGCAGTATTTT
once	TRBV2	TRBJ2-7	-	CASSEGVVLDPYEQYF	TGTGCCAGCAGTGAAGGGGTCGTCCTCGACCCGTACGAGCAGTACTTC
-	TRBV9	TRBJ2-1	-	CASSVGGTYNEQFF	TGTGCCAGCAGCGTGGGCGGGACCTACAATGAGCAGTTCTTC
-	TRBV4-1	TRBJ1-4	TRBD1	CASSLSGGTNEKLFF	TGCGCCAGCAGCCTGTCAGGGGGCACTAATGAAAAACTGTTTTTT
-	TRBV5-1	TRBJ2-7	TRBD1	CASSSGQVGGEQYF	TGCGCCAGCAGCTCGGGACAGGTGGGGGGCGAGCAGTACTTC
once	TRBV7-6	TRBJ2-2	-	CASSLGAVRRSNTGELFF	TGTGCCAGCAGCTTAGGCGCGGTCAGACGATCGAACACCGGGGAGCTGTTTTTT
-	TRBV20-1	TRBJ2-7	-	CSAKGEQYF	TGCAGTGCTAAGGGTGAGCAGTACTTC
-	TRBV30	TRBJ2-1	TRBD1	CAWSSGAGTGSYNEQFF	TGTGCCTGGAGTTCCGGGGCCGGGACAGGGTCCTACAATGAGCAGTTCTTC
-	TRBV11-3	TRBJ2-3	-	CASSLGTRGDTDTQYF	TGTGCCAGCAGCCTAGGGACACGAGGAGACACAGATACGCAGTATTTT
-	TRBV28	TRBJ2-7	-	CASSFALAGQGSSSYEQYF	TGTGCCAGCAGTTTTGCTCTCGCCGGGCAGGGGTCGAGCTCCTACGAGCAGTACTTC
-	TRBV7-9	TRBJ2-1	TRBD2	CASSLYEVWAGVNEQFF	TGTGCCAGCAGCTTATATGAGGTCTGGGCGGGAGTGAATGAGCAGTTCTTC
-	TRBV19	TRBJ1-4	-	CASSKRTPATNEKLFF	TGTGCCAGTAGTAAACGGACCCCTGCAACTAATGAAAAACTGTTTTTT
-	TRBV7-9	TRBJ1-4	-	CASSPLFLRGNEKLFF	TGTGCCAGCAGCCCCCTTTTTCTCAGGGGTAATGAAAAACTGTTTTTT
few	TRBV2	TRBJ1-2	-	CASSDSPNYGYTF	TGTGCCAGCAGTGATAGTCCTAACTATGGCTACACCTTC
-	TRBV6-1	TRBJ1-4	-	CASSERGGRNGKLFF	TGTGCCAGCAGTGAAAGAGGAGGCCGAAATGGAAAACTGTTTTTT
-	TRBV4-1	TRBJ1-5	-	CASSQAGRANQPQHF	TGCGCCAGCAGCCAAGCCGGCAGGGCTAATCAGCCCCAGCATTTT
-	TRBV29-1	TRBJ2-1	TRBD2	CSVSLAGGYNEQFF	TGCAGCGTCTCACTAGCGGGAGGGTACAATGAGCAGTTCTTC
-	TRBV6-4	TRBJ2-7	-	CASSPFFISPGPEASYEQYF	TGTGCCAGCAGTCCCTTTTTCATTTCCCCGGGACCAGAGGCATCCTACGAGCAGTACTTC
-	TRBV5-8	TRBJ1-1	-	CASSLVGSAGENTEAFF	TGTGCCAGCAGCTTGGTCGGGTCGGCAGGGGAGAACACTGAAGCTTTCTTT
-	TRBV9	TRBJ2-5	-	CASSVGQTKQETQYF	TGTGCCAGCAGCGTAGGGCAGACTAAACAAGAGACCCAGTACTTC
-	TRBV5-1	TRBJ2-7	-	CASRRLDPRGDYEQYF	TGCGCCAGCAGGCGTTTGGACCCTCGCGGGGACTACGAGCAGTACTTC
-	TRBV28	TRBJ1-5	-	CASSLLGDQPQHF	TGTGCCAGCAGTTTACTAGGGGATCAGCCCCAGCATTTT
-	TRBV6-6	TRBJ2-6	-	CASTENRAGANVLTF	TGTGCCAGCACCGAGAACAGGGCTGGGGCCAACGTCCTGACTTTC
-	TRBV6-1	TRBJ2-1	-	CASRPPRADNEQFF	TGTGCCAGCAGGCCCCCGAGGGCGGACAATGAGCAGTTCTTC
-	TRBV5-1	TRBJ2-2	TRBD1	CASSLARTGGTGELFF	TGCGCCAGCAGCTTGGCTCGGACAGGGGGGACCGGGGAGCTGTTTTTT
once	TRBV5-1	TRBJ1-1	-	CASSLVGEPRGTEAFF	TGCGCCAGCAGCTTGGTAGGAGAACCACGAGGGACTGAAGCTTTCTTT
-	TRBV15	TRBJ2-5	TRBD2	CATRLAGGETQYF	TGTGCCACCAGGCTAGCGGGAGGGGAGACCCAGTACTTC
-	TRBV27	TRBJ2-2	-	CASSLAGRSGELFF	TGTGCCAGCAGTTTAGCGGGTAGATCCGGGGAGCTGTTTTTT
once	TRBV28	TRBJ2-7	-	CASSTYRSYEQYF	TGTGCCAGCAGTACCTACAGGTCCTACGAGCAGTACTTC
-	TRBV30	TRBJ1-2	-	CAWVDFGYTF	TGTGCCTGGGTCGATTTTGGCTACACCTTC
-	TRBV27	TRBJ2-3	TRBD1	CASSFYRGQADTQYF	TGTGCCAGCAGTTTCTACAGGGGGCAGGCAGATACGCAGTATTTT
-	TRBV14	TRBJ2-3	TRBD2	CASSRSRVAGATDTQYF	TGTGCCAGCAGCCGCTCGCGAGTAGCGGGGGCCACAGATACGCAGTATTTT
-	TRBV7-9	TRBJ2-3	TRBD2	CASSLGVSGRQTDTQYF	TGTGCCAGCAGCTTAGGGGTAAGCGGGAGACAGACAGATACGCAGTATTTT
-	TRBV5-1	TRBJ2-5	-	CASSLGLQETQYF	TGCGCCAGCAGCTTGGGCCTACAAGAGACCCAGTACTTC
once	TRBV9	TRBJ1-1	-	CASSVDVPNTEAFF	TGTGCCAGCAGCGTAGACGTCCCGAACACTGAAGCTTTCTTT
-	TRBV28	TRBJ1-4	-	CASSPRGTRPNEKLFF	TGTGCCAGCAGTCCCCGGGGGACTCGGCCTAATGAAAAACTGTTTTTT
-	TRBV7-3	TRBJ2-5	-	CASSLMSAGQETQYF	TGTGCCAGCAGCTTAATGTCGGCAGGGCAAGAGACCCAGTACTTC